This TCR beta chain was found in a study of blood T cell repertoires in COVID-19. Study as a whole: Material from acute and convalescent COVID-19 was sourced from the United States, Italy and Spain. Nucleic acid was either cDNA or gDNA, and it came from T cells, B-cell-depleted T cells, or PBMCs.

Original data processing: Researchers report that nucleated cell counts were estimated from reference gene primer amplification. Using immunoSEQ multiplex PCR, the repertoire was profiled, and TCRdb retains in-frame clones only, with some absent. V and J calls and clone size are those listed in that table; D and trimming were worked out from the DNA. The data contain about 260,000 clones, roughly 90% of them seen just once; the ten biggest clones take up around 0.67%. Trimming shortened V by 0 bases and J by 0 bases, and 15 bases separated the two germline ends. This CDR3 region has 18 residues. Germline V gene sequence: CDR1 LNHDA, CDR2 SQIVND (reference sequence).

The J gene is TRBJ2-1, the V gene TRBV19, with D hard to call. The source of this sequence is a human donor in a cohort sampled during active COVID-19. The specimen was peripheral blood. CDR3 nucleotides: TGTGCCAGTAGTATAGAAGCGCCGGCGGTTAGCTCCTACAATGAGCAGTTCTTC. This encodes CASSIEAPAVSSYNEQFF.